This T cell receptor beta chain was captured by sequencing in a study of siplizumab effects on memory and regulatory T cells. On this clone itself: The target antigen is unknown.

The V end was cut by 2 bases, the J end by 4 bases, with 11 bases between. The CDR3 is 14 amino acids. Germline V lookup: CDR1 MGHDK, CDR2 SYGVNS. Study-level results: On average, less than 75% of mappable alloreactive CD4+ clones were Treg-derived under siplizumab, against 25% to 30% in controls. Roughly 80-96% of proliferating CD4+ or CD8+ clones lacked a naive or memory phenotype that could be assigned. Alloreactive sequences traceable to unstimulated CD4+ memory cells were significantly reduced by siplizumab.

Sequencing of each sample assayed approximately 110,000 TCR templates. Profiled with immunoSEQ multiplex PCR; TCRdb holds only in-frame clones, not every one. The sample lists about 50,000 clones, more than 85% seen once, with roughly 15% in the top ten. The gene calls are TRBV25-1 and TRBJ1-2, with TRBD1 as a possible D gene (5 bases). Sequencing was done on a sample of CD8+ T cells sorted from blood. This clonotype originated in a human donor in good health. The CDR3 region is CASSEGGGGYGYTF. CDR3 bases: TGTGCCAGCAGTGAAGGGGGGGGAGGCTATGGCTACACCTTC.